Listed below are T cell receptor beta chains from one sample, sequenced in a study of T-cell reconstitution after alpha-beta-depleted transplantation in children. TCRdb re-called the PCR reads through MiXCR, storing one row per CDR3 protein. The sample lists approximately 590,000 distinct CDR3 sequences, about 10% seen once, with about 4.3% in the top ten. This material consisted of PBMCs from the stem cell graft donor, taken from the stem cell graft. The receptors come from a human donor who donated a stem cell graft to a child with acute myeloid leukemia. CDR3s include the opening cysteine and the closing phenylalanine or tryptophan. The order of the fields is CDR3 protein, CDR3 DNA, V gene, J gene, D gene, clone size. The D gene is left open where the match is weak. Clone size appears in some rows only: once, few, many, or a class for an expanded clone.

CDR3 protein: CSVNRGRDTEAFF; CDR3 DNA: TGCAGCGTCAACAGGGGGCGAGACACTGAAGCTTTCTTT; V gene: TRBV29-1; J gene: TRBJ1-1; D gene: TRBD1; clone size: .
CDR3 protein: CASKKDPSGNTIYF; CDR3 DNA: TGTGCCAGCAAGAAGGACCCCTCTGGAAACACCATATATTTT; V gene: TRBV6-2/TRBV6-3; J gene: TRBJ1-3; D gene: .; clone size: many
CDR3 protein: CATSSVPGQSNQPQHF; CDR3 DNA: TGTGCCACCAGCAGCGTACCGGGACAAAGCAATCAGCCCCAGCATTTT; V gene: TRBV15; J gene: TRBJ1-5; D gene: .; clone size: many
CDR3 protein: CASSDGTSAYNEQFF; CDR3 DNA: TGTGCCAGCAGCGACGGGACTAGCGCTTACAATGAGCAGTTCTTC; V gene: TRBV6-2/TRBV6-3; J gene: TRBJ2-1; D gene: TRBD2; clone size: many
CDR3 protein: CASTPMLNTEAFF; CDR3 DNA: TGTGCCAGCACCCCCATGCTGAACACTGAAGCTTTCTTT; V gene: TRBV7-2; J gene: TRBJ1-1; D gene: .; clone size: .
CDR3 protein: CASGLGNTIYF; CDR3 DNA: TGTGCCAGCGGCCTAGGAAACACCATATATTTT; V gene: TRBV21-1; J gene: TRBJ1-3; D gene: .; clone size: many
CDR3 protein: CSARTGINYGYTF; CDR3 DNA: TGCAGTGCTAGGACAGGGATAAACTATGGCTACACCTTC; V gene: TRBV20-1; J gene: TRBJ1-2; D gene: TRBD1; clone size: many
CDR3 protein: CASSLAGTGARAEAFF; CDR3 DNA: TGTGCCAGCAGTTTAGCTGGGACAGGGGCGCGCGCTGAAGCTTTCTTT; V gene: TRBV12-3/TRBV12-4; J gene: TRBJ1-1; D gene: TRBD1; clone size: .
CDR3 protein: CASSSRDYEQYF; CDR3 DNA: TGTGCCAGCAGCTCGCGCGACTACGAGCAGTACTTC; V gene: TRBV7-9; J gene: TRBJ2-7; D gene: .; clone size: .
CDR3 protein: CASSFPAGVGKTQYF; CDR3 DNA: TGTGCCAGCAGTTTCCCAGCGGGAGTTGGGAAGACCCAGTACTTC; V gene: TRBV12-3/TRBV12-4; J gene: TRBJ2-5; D gene: TRBD2; clone size: many
CDR3 protein: CSASASPGFIGGGADTQYF; CDR3 DNA: TGCAGTGCTAGCGCCAGCCCTGGATTTATCGGAGGGGGGGCAGATACGCAGTATTTT; V gene: TRBV20-1; J gene: TRBJ2-3; D gene: .; clone size: few
CDR3 protein: CSARALLVAGGRNIQYF; CDR3 DNA: TGCAGTGCTAGAGCCCTCCTCGTTGCGGGAGGGCGGAACATTCAGTACTTC; V gene: TRBV20-1; J gene: TRBJ2-4; D gene: TRBD2; clone size: .
CDR3 protein: CASSLPGLAGRSSYEQYF; CDR3 DNA: TGTGCCAGCAGTCTACCGGGACTAGCGGGACGTAGCTCCTACGAGCAGTACTTC; V gene: TRBV6-2/TRBV6-3; J gene: TRBJ2-7; D gene: TRBD2; clone size: few
CDR3 protein: CASTGTSGPGEQYF; CDR3 DNA: TGTGCCAGTACCGGGACTAGCGGCCCGGGGGAGCAGTACTTC; V gene: TRBV6-2/TRBV6-3; J gene: TRBJ2-7; D gene: TRBD2; clone size: .